This TCR beta chain originates from a study of technical replicates of blood from a few donors. Sequencing used immunoSEQ multiplex PCR; TCRdb keeps in-frame clones, though not all of them. Of more than 55,000 clones listed, roughly 93% are singletons. The CDR3 consists of 11 residues. V shed 4 bases and J shed 3 bases, with 3 bases lying between them. CDR1 is MNHEY and CDR2 is SMNVEV in the germline V gene (reference sequence). This clonotype was sampled from a human donor in good health. The sequencing input was T cells isolated from PBMCs. The chain is built from TRBV27 and TRBJ1-1, with D hard to call. CDR3 DNA sequence: TGTGCCAGCAGTTCCTACACTGAAGCTTTCTTT. This gives the protein CASSSYTEAFF.